The TCR beta chain described here comes from a study of CD4 T cells in relation to SARS-CoV-2 and coronaviruses. Study information: The HLA restriction of the shared crossreactive spike epitopes was mapped.

Worth noting for this clone: Antigen: not known.

CD4+ T cells from unexposed donors were obtained before the COVID-19 pandemic (2011-2018). The cells were cultured for under twelve days before CD4+ T cells were isolated. Cells permitting, SARS-CoV-2 S/N and four cold-coronavirus spikes were tested on unexposed-donor CD4+ T cells. Each well had a few million PBMCs in about 5% human AB serum with IL-2. The CDR3 totals 14 residues. Germline CDR1 reads LGHDT; CDR2 reads YNNKEL (reference sequence). Trimming removed 6 bases at V and 8 bases at J, with 16 bases between. Here immunoSEQ multiplex PCR was the method, and the copy in TCRdb shows in-frame clones only, minus some. The sample yields about 23,000 clones, about 84% seen once.

The origin of this receptor is a human donor in good health. The chain employs TRBV3-1 (or the pseudogene TRBV3-2) and TRBJ1-4, with D unresolved. The sample taken for sequencing was CD4+ T cells from PBMCs, cultured in vitro. The CDR3 region is CASSQFTAGEKLFF. CDR3 sequence (DNA): TGTGCCAGCAGTCAGTTTACAGCTGGGGAAAAACTGTTTTTT.